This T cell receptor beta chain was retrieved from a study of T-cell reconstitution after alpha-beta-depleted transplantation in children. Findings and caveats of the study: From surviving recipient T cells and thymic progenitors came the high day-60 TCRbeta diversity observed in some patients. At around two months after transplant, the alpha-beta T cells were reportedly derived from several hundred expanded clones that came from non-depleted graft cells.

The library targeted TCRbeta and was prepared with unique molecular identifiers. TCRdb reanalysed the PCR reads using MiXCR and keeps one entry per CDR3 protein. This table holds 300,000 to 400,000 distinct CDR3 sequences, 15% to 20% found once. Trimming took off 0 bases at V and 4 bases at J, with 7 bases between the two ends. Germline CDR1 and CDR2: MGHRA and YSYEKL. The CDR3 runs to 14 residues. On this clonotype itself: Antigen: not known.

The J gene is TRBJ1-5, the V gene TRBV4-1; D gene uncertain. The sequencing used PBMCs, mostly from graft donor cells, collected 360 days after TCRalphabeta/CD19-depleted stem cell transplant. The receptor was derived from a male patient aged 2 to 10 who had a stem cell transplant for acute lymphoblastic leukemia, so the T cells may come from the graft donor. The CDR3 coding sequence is TGCGCCAGCAGCCAAGAGTCAGCTAATCAGCCCCAGCATTTT. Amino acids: CASSQESANQPQHF.